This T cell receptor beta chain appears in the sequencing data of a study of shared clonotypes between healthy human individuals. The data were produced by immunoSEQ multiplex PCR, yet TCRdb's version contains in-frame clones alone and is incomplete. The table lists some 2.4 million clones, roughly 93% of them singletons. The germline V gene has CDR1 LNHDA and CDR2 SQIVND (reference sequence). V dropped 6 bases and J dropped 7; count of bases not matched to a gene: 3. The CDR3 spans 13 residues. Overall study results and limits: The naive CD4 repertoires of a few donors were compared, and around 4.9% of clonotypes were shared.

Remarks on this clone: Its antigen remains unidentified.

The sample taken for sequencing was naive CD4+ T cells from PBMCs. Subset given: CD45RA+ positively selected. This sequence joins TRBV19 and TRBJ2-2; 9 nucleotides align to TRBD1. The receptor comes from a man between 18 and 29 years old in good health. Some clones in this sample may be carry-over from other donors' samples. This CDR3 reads CASSGQGHGELFF. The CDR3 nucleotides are TGTGCCAGTAGCGGACAGGGGCACGGGGAGCTGTTTTTT.